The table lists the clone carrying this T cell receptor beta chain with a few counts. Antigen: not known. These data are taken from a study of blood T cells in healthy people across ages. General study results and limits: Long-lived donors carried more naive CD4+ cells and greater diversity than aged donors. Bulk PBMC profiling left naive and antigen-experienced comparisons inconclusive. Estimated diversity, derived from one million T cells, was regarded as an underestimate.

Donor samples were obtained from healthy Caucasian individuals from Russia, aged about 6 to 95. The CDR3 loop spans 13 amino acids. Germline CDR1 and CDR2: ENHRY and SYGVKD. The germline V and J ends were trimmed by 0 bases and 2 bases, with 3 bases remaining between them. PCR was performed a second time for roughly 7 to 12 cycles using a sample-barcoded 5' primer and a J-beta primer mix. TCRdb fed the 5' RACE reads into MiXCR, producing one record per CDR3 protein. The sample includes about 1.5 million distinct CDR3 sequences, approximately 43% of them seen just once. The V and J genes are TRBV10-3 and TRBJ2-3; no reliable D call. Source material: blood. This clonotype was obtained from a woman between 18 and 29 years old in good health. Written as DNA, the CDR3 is TGTGCCATCAGTGAGTCATACACAGATACGCAGTATTTT. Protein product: CAISESYTDTQYF.